Detailed here is one T cell receptor beta chain. No antigen is known for it. Base qualities are missing; no much larger clone stands one base away. The sample belongs to a study of blood T cells in healthy people across ages (dated by TCRdb to between 2015 and 2016). Background for the entire study: Template switching captured roughly one uniquely barcoded TCR beta cDNA molecule per two T cells in model experiments. To track age-related changes in TCR beta repertoire diversity, the study relied on deep sequencing normalized with unique cDNA molecular identifiers. Donors were grouped into four age groups: young (average roughly 17 years), middle-aged (39), aged (around 60) and long-lived (82). To avoid experimental bias, donors of different ages were spread randomly across the sequencing lanes. Using the same blood draw, the study looked at two additional independent replicas of 1 million unique cDNA reads for two donors, one aged 18 to 30 and the other aged 80 or older.

From the cysteine through the phenylalanine, the CDR3 covers 15 amino acids. Solely the CDR3 DNA is kept, with 45 bases framed from the first base. CDR1 DFQATT and CDR2 SNEGSKA are derived from the germline V gene (reference sequence). The V end gives up 0 bases and the J end 2 bases, leaving 5 bases in the junction not matched to a gene. The library was generated by 5' RACE. Sequencer: Illumina HiSeq 2500. The second PCR ran for roughly 6 to 11 cycles and used a J-beta primer mix along with a sample-barcoded 5' primer. Each TCR beta cDNA molecule received a unique molecular identifier from a template-switch 5' adaptor carrying 12 random nucleotides. At least 3 million CDR3-containing paired-end reads were obtained from each sample. All of the RNA was converted into first-strand cDNA using the Mint cDNA synthesis kit, with a TRBC-specific oligonucleotide serving as the primer. Following uracil-DNA glycosylase treatment, all cDNA underwent a first 18-cycle PCR with the universal primers M1SS and BC2_uni_R. In the authors' own workflow: Normalization of each sample was performed by random selection of 1 million high-quality reads, each carrying a distinct molecular identifier. Reads sharing molecular identifiers were discarded rather than binned into consensus sequences. MiTCR, run with a Q25 quality threshold and the strictest error-elimination algorithm, handled CDR3 identification, clonotype clustering and error correction. A nonparametric unseen species model with Euler transformation was used to estimate lower-bound total TCR beta diversity. Using fastp trimming at Q25 and MiXCR clonotype assembly, TCRdb reanalyzed the public sequencing data and kept in-frame beta chains. Each CDR3 protein appears once, grouped with its most common genes and DNA. The V and J calls, along with clone size, are taken from TCRdb and not from the paper's own processing. Counted in this sample were about 1.4 million distinct CDR3 sequences; around 59% of them appeared once. 6.5% to 8% of the sample goes to the ten largest clones.

General conclusions and limits of the study: Compared with the aged group, the long-lived group had more naive CD4+ T cells, fewer expanded clones and increased TCR diversity, suggesting age selection. Conclusive comparison of naive and antigen-experienced compartments was prevented by the profiling of bulk unsorted PBMCs. As age increased, observed TCR beta diversity per million T cells dropped in a roughly linear way, and a significant reduction was already evident by age about 40. Because the CMV infection status of the donors was unknown, age-related changes in expanded clonotypes may potentially have been confounded. Total diversity estimates from one million sequenced T cells were considered lower bounds and underestimates. The percentage of naive T cells measured by flow cytometry correlated strongly with observed TCR beta diversity.

The donors were 40 or so Caucasian individuals from Russia, aged roughly 6 to 90 years, who were systemically healthy. Approximately 9.3 milliliters of peripheral blood were drawn from each donor into EDTA-treated Vacutainer tubes. Ficoll-Paque density-gradient centrifugation was used to isolate PBMCs, with at least 7 million per sample. Trizol reagent was used to extract total RNA from the PBMCs, yielding at least 6 micrograms per sample. The percentages of naive CD45RAhigh/CD27high T cells were determined by flow cytometry on a PBMC aliquot from every donor. This clonotype was obtained from a man aged 18-30 years in good health. The sequencing sample was made of blood. The V and J segments used are TRBV20-1 and TRBJ2-7; 9 bases in between match TRBD2. The CDR3 reads CSARDWASGTYEQYF. The nucleotide sequence is TGCAGTGCTAGAGATTGGGCTAGCGGGACCTACGAGCAGTACTTC.